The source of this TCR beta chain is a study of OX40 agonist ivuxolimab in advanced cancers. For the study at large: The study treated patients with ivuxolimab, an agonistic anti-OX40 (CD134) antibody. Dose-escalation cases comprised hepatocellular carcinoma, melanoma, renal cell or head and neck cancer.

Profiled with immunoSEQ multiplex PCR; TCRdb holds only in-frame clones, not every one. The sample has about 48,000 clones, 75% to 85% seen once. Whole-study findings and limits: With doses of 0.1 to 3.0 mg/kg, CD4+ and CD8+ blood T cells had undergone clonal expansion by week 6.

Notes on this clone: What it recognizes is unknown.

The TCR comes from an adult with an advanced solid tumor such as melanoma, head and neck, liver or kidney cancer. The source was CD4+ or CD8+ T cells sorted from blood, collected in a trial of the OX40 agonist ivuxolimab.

CDR3 in DNA: TGTGCCAGCTCACCCGCATTGGCGGACACCGGGGAGCTGTTTTTT. It yields the protein CASSPALADTGELFF. The V and J genes are TRBV18 and TRBJ2-2; D is uncertain. This CDR3 has 15 residues. Trimming took off 3 bases at V and 3 bases at J, with 11 bases between the two ends. Per germline, CDR1 KGHSH and CDR2 LQKENI.